This TCR beta chain was obtained from a study of T cells in Graves' hyperthyroidism and ophthalmopathy (dated by TCRdb to the late 2010s). Turning to the overall study: Peripheral blood was collected at initial diagnosis, before any treatment. An independent validation cohort of 18 to 20 hyperthyroidism patients and roughly 16 patients who later progressed to ophthalmopathy tested prospective prediction of ophthalmopathy. According to the paper, TCR Vbeta CDR3 sequencing was carried out on over 130 peripheral blood samples, which came from 40 to 45 ophthalmopathy, 80 or so hyperthyroidism and about 17 progressor patients. The study also compared thyroid tissue and blood T-cell repertoires from several Graves' hyperthyroidism patients. To identify distinguishing TCR V-J signatures, a discovery cohort of about 100 patients was used, comprising 40 to 45 with Graves' ophthalmopathy and under 60 with stable Graves' hyperthyroidism. The 75 to 100 discovery patients were randomly split 7:3 into training and test sets. After sampling, hyperthyroidism patients received methimazole starting at 30 mg daily, and ophthalmopathy patients received high-dose intravenous methylprednisolone. What the work shows at the level of the full study, not this receptor alone: A 13 V-J signature model separated ophthalmopathy from stable hyperthyroidism, with about 90% sensitivity and roughly 82% specificity in cross-validation and 80%/75% in testing. In validation, progression to ophthalmopathy was predicted by the model with nearly 71% sensitivity and 72% to 80% specificity, a median of 6.5 months before onset. Sample size was not statistically predetermined, and blinding of investigators to group allocation was not performed. Blood samples also contained most of the expanded thyroid clonotypes (frequency above 0.001), which suggests that blood repertoires may reflect thyroid immune responses.

This clonotype was seen a handful of times. Its antigen target is currently unknown. The sample holds no much larger clone one base away, and base qualities are not on file. TCR beta CDR3 regions were amplified from RNA transcripts. The first round of RT-PCR for the TCR CDR3 was performed with the HTBI primer set and the Qiagen OneStep RT-PCR kit. A second multiplex PCR round built the libraries, followed by size selection and purification. The libraries were sequenced on an Illumina HiSeq2000 using paired-end 100 bp reads. For the original study's pipeline: Raw data were processed with SOAPnuke, discarding reads with adapters, uncalled bases, mean Phred below 15, or no exact constant-primer or identifier match. COPE v1.2.5 was used to merge high-quality paired reads, and clonotypes were defined as unique nucleotide sequences. MiTCR v1.1 was used to align the clonotypes against IMGT TRBV, TRBD and TRBJ reference segments. Analysis was restricted to V-J combinations with a frequency above 0.0001, which covered approximately 99% of repertoires. The TCS score was defined as the ratio of F50 (clonal expansion) to E x V (chaos), calculated using BLOSUM62-based TCRdist between CDR3 peptides within each V-J. Welch's t-statistics and random forest reduced around 520 V-J features to 10 to 15, which were used in a naive Bayes classifier (R e1071). Using fastp trimming at Q25 and MiXCR clonotype assembly, TCRdb reanalyzed the public sequencing data and kept in-frame beta chains. CDR3 protein sequences are deduplicated, and each keeps its most common genes and DNA. None of the V and J calls come from the authors' own analysis; TCRdb made them. The sample table records under 300,000 distinct CDR3 sequences; roughly 20% of these occur just once. The top ten clones comprise 64% of the sample.

In the ophthalmopathy patients, disease was moderately to severely active, with a Clinical Activity Score of 3 or more, a NOSPECS grade of 4 or more, and a duration of less than 3 months. Exclusion was applied to patients with uncontrolled infections, other autoimmune diseases, pregnancy or lactation. Diagnoses were established on the basis of clinical symptoms, serum thyroxine and TRAb, thyroid ultrasound, and orbital computed tomography. Ficoll-Paque density gradient centrifugation was used to isolate PBMCs from about 9 ml of fresh peripheral blood. Total RNA was extracted using Trizol reagent, and RNA quality was assessed on an Agilent 2100 Bioanalyzer. Trimmed from V: 1 base; trimmed from J: 6 bases; junction bases lacking a gene match: 5. From the cysteine through the phenylalanine, the CDR3 covers 14 amino acids. Only the CDR3 portion is preserved as DNA: 42 bases, with reading frame beginning at the first base.

Rearrangement joined TRBV12-3 or TRBV12-4 to TRBJ2-7, with 8 central nucleotides matching TRBD1. This clonotype was obtained from a man under 40 with Graves' ophthalmopathy. Sequencing input: blood. The CDR3 corresponds to CASSLGQGAVEQYF. Read as DNA, the sequence is TGTGCCAGCAGTTTAGGGCAGGGGGCTGTCGAGCAGTACTTC.